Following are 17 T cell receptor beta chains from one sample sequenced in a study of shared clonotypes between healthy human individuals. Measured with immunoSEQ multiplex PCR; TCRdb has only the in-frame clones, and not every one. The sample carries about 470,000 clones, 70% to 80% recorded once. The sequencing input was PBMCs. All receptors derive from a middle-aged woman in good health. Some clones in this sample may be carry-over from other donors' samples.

The CDR3 DNA follows: TGCGCCAGCAGCCAAGGGGGCCAAGAAAACATTCAGTACTTC. Residues: CASSQGGQENIQYF. This chain connects TRBV4-1 to TRBJ2-4; TRBD1 might be the D (5 bases). Germline V gene sequence: CDR1 MGHRA, CDR2 YSYEKL. The CDR3 has 14 residues. The germline V and J ends were trimmed by 1 base and 5 bases, with 9 bases remaining between them.

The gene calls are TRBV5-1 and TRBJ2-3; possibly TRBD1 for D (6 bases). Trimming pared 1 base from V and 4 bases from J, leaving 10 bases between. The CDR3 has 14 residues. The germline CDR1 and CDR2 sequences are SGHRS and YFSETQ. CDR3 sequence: CASSLQGWADTQYF. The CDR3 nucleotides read TGCGCCAGCAGCTTGCAGGGGTGGGCAGATACGCAGTATTTT.

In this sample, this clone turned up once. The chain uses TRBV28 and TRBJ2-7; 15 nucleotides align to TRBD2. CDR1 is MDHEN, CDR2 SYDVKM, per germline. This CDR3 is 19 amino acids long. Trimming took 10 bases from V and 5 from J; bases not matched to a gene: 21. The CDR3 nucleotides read TGTGCCACCAGGGCCAGGGGACTAGCGGGAGGACGCCTTTGGAACGAGCAGTACTTC. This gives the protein CATRARGLAGGRLWNEQYF.

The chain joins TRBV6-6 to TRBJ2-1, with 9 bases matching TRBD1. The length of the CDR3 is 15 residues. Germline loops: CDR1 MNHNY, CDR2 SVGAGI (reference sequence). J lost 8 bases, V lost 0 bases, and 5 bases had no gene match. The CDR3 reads CASSYSTGGKYEQFF. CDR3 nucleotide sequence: TGTGCCAGCAGTTACTCGACAGGGGGAAAATATGAGCAGTTCTTC.

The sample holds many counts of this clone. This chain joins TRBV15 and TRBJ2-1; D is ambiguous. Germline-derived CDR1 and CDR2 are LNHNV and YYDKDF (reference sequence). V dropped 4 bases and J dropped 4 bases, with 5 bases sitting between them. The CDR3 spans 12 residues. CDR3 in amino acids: CATSNGYNEQFF. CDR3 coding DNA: TGTGCCACCAGCAACGGATACAATGAGCAGTTCTTC.

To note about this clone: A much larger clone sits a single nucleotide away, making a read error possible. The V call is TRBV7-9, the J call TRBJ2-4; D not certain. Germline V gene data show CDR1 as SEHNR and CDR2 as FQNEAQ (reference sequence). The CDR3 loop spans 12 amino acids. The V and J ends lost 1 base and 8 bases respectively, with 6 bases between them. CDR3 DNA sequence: TGTGCCAGCAGCTTAGGTGCAGACATTCAGTACTTC. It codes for CASSLGADIQYF.

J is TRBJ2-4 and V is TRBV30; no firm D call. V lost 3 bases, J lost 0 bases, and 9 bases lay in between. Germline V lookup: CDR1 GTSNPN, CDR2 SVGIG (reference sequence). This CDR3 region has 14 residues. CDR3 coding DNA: TGTGCCTGGAGACCAAAGTTAGCCAAAAACATTCAGTACTTC. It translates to CAWRPKLAKNIQYF.

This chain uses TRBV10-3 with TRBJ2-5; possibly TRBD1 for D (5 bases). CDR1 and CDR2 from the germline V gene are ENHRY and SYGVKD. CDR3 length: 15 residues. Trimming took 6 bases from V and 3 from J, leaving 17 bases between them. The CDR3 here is CAIRRLRQKKETQYF. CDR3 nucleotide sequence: TGTGCCATCAGGAGACTTCGACAGAAGAAAGAGACCCAGTACTTC.

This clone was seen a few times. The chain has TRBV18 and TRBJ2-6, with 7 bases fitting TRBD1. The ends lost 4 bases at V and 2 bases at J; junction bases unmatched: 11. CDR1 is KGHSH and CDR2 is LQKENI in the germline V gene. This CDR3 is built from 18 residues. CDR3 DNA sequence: TGTGCCAGCTCACAAACCCAGGCAGGGGGAGCTGGGGCCAACGTCCTGACTTTC. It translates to CASSQTQAGGAGANVLTF.

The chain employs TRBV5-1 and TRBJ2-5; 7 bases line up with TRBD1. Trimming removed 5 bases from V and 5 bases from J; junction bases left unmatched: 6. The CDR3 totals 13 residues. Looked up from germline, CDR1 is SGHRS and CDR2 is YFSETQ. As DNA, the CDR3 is TGCGCCAGCAGGTCGATACAGGGGGAGACCCAGTACTTC. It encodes CASRSIQGETQYF.

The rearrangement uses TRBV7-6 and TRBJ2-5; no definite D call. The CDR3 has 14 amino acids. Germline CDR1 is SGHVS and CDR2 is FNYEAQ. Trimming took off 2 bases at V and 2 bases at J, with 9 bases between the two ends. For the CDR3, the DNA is TGTGCCAGCAGCTTAACCTATGCTCAAGAGACCCAGTACTTC. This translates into CASSLTYAQETQYF.

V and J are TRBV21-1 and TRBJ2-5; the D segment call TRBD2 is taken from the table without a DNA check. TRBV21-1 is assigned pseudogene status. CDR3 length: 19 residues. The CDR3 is CASSAPGTSPVWAEETQYF. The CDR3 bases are TGTGCCAGCAGCGCCCCCGGGACTAGCCCTGTTTGGGCTGAAGAGACCCAGTACTTC.

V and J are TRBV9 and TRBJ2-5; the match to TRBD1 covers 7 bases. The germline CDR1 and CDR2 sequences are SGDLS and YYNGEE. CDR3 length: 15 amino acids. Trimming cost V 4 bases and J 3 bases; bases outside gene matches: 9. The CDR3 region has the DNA TGTGCCAGCAGCTTAAGACAGGGATTTGAAGAGACCCAGTACTTC. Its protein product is CASSLRQGFEETQYF.

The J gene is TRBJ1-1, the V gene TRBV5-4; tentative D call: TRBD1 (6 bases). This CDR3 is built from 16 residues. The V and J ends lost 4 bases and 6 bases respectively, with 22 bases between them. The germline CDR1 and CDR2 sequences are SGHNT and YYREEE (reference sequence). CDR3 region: CASSHQGTPAFSEAFF. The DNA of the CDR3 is TGTGCCAGCAGCCACCAGGGGACACCGGCTTTTTCTGAAGCTTTCTTT.

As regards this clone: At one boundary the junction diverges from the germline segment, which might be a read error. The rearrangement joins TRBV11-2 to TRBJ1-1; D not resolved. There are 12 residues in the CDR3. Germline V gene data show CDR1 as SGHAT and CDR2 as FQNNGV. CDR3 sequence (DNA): TGTGCCAGCAGAGCGTCCTCCCAACGGAAGATCTTT. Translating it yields CASRASSQRKIF.

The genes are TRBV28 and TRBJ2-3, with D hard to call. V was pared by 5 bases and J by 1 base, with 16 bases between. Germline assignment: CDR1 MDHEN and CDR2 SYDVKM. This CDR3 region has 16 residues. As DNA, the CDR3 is TGTGCCAGCAGTCTCATGGGCCCCCCTCGCACAGATACGCAGTATTTT. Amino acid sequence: CASSLMGPPRTDTQYF.

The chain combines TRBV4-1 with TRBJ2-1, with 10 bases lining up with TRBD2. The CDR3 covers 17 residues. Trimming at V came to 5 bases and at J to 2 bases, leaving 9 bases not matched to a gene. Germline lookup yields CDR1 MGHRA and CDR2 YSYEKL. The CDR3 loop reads CASSARLAGITYNEQFF. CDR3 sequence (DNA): TGCGCCAGCAGCGCCAGACTAGCGGGTATAACCTACAATGAGCAGTTCTTC.